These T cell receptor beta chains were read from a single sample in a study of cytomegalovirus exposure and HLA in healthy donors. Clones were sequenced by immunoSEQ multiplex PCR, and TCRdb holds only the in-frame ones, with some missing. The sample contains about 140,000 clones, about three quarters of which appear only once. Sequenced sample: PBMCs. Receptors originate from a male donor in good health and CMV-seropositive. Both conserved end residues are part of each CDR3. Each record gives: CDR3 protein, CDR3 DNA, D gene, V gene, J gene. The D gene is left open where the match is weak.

CASSIAGGQPTYGYTF	TGTGCCAGTAGTATAGCGGGAGGACAACCTACCTATGGCTACACCTTC	NA	TRBV19	TRBJ1-2
CASSLVGQGNTGELFF	TGCGCCAGCAGCTTGGTAGGGCAGGGGAACACCGGGGAGCTGTTTTTT	NA	TRBV5-1	TRBJ2-2
CASSPRTGPSGYTF	TGTGCCAGCAGCCCGAGGACAGGGCCGTCAGGCTACACCTTC	TRBD1	TRBV14	TRBJ1-2
CASSPGGEINSYEQYF	TGCGCCAGCAGTCCCGGGGGGGAGATAAACTCCTACGAGCAGTACTTC	TRBD2	TRBV4-1	TRBJ2-7
CASRTLNTEAFF	TGTGCCAGCAGGACATTGAACACTGAAGCTTTCTTT	NA	TRBV25-1	TRBJ1-1
CASKTAGGDYNEQFF	TGTGCCAGCAAAACAGCGGGGGGTGACTACAATGAGCAGTTCTTC	TRBD2	TRBV28	TRBJ2-1
CASSLSPSGGTDTQYF	TGTGCTAGCAGCTTATCCCCTAGCGGGGGCACAGATACGCAGTATTTT	TRBD2	TRBV7-7	TRBJ2-3
CASSPHRGSYGYTF	TGTGCCAGCAGTCCCCACAGGGGATCCTATGGCTACACCTTC	TRBD1	TRBV28	TRBJ1-2
CASSQNLADTQYF	TGTGCCAGCAGCCAAAATTTAGCAGATACGCAGTATTTT	NA	TRBV14	TRBJ2-3
CASSPLVTGTDEQFF	TGTGCCAGCAGTCCCCTAGTTACGGGAACCGATGAGCAGTTCTTC	NA	TRBV27	TRBJ2-1
CASTPREGYTF	TGTGCCAGCACTCCGAGGGAGGGCTACACCTTC	NA	TRBV2	TRBJ1-2
CSVTKSGTNTEAFF	TGCAGCGTTACCAAATCCGGGACTAACACTGAAGCTTTCTTT	NA	TRBV29-1	TRBJ1-1